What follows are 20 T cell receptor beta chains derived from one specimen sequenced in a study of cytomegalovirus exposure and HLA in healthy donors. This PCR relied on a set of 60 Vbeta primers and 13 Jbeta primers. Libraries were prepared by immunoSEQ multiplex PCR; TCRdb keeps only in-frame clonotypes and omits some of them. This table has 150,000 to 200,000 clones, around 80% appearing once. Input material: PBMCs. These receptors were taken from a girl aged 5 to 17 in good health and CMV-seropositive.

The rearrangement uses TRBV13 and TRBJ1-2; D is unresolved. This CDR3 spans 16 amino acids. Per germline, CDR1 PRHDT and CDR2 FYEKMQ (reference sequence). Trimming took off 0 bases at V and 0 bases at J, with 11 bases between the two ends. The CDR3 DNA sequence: TGTGCCAGCAGCTTAGGCGGAGGTTATCCTAACTATGGCTACACCTTC. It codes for CASSLGGGYPNYGYTF.

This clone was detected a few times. The DNA for the CDR3 is TGTGCCAGCAGTGAATGGCAGGTCGACCTATATGGCTACACCTTC. Translating gives CASSEWQVDLYGYTF. V gene TRBV25-1 combines with J gene TRBJ1-2; D gene uncertain. Between the trimmed V and J ends, which lost 1 base and 5 bases, there was a span of 14 bases. The CDR3 is 15 residues long. Germline-derived CDR1 and CDR2 are MGHDK and SYGVNS.

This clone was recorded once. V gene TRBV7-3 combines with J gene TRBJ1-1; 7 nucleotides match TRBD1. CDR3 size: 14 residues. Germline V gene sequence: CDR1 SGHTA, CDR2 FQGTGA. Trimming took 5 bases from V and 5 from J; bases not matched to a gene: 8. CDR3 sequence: CASSPTGQGTEAFF. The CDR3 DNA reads TGTGCCAGCAGCCCGACAGGGCAGGGTACTGAAGCTTTCTTT.

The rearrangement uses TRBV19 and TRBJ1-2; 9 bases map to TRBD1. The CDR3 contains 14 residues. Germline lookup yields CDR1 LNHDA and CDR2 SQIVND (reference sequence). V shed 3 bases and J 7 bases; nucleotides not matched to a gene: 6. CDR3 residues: CASSMNRGLTGYTF. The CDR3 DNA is TGTGCCAGTAGTATGAACAGGGGGCTAACTGGCTACACCTTC.

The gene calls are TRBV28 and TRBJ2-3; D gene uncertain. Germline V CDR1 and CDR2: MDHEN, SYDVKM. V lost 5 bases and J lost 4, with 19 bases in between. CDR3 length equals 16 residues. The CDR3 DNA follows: TGTGCCAGCAGTAGGAGAGGAAGAGGAGTTTCAGATACGCAGTATTTT. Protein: CASSRRGRGVSDTQYF.

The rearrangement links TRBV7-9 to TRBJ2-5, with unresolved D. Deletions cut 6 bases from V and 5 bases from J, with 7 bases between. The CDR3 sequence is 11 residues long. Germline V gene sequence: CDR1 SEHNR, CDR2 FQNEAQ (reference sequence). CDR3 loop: CASSIAETQYF. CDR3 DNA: TGTGCCAGCAGTATAGCTGAGACCCAGTACTTC.

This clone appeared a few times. CDR3 coding DNA: TGTGCCGTGGGCGTTCGCCAGCCCCAGCATTTT. It translates to CAVGVRQPQHF. This rearrangement joins TRBV6-5 to TRBJ1-5; D is unclear. In germline, CDR1 is MNHEY, CDR2 SVGAGI. Trimming took off 11 bases at V and 7 bases at J, with 12 bases between the two ends. The CDR3 has 11 residues.

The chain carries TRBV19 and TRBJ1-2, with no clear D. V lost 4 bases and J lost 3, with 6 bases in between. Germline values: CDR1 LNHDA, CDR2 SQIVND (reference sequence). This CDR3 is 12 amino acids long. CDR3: CASSSSDYGYTF. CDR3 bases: TGTGCCAGTAGTAGTTCAGACTATGGCTACACCTTC.

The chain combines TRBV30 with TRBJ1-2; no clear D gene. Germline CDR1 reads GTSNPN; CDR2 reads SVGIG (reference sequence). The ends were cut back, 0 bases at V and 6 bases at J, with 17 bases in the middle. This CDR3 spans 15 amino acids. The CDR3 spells CAWSVILGRRHGYTF. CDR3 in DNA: TGTGCCTGGAGTGTAATCTTAGGGCGGAGGCATGGCTACACCTTC.

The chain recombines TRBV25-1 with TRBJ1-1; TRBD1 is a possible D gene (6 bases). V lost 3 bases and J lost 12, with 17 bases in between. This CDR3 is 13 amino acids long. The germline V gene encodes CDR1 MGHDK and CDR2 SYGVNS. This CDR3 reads CASSDPSGQSTFF. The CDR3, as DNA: TGTGCCAGCAGTGACCCCTCTGGACAGTCTACTTTCTTT.

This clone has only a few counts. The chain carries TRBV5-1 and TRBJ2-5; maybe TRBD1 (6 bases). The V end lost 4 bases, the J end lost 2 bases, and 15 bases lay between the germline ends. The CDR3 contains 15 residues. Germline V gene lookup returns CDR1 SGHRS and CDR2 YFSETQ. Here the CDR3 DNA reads TGCGCCAGCAGCGATACCGGGACAACACAAGAGACCCAGTACTTC. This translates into CASSDTGTTQETQYF.

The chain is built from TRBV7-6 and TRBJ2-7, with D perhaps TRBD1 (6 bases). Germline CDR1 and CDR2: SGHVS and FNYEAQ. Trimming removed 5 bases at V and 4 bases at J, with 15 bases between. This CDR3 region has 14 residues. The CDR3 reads CASSRTQGSYEQYF. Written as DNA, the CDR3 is TGTGCCAGCAGCCGAACCCAGGGGAGTTACGAGCAGTACTTC. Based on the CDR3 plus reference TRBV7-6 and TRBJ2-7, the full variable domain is GAGVSQSPRYKVTKRGQDVALRCDPISGHVSLYWYRQALGQGPEFLTYFNYEAQQDKSGLPNDRFSAERPEGSISTLTIQRTEQRDSAMYRCASSRTQGSYEQYFGPGTRLTVT.

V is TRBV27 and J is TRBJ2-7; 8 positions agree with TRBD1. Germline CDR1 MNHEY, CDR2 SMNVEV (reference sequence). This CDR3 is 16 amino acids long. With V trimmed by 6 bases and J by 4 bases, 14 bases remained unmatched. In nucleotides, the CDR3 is TGTGCCAGCAGCCTAACCGGACAGGGTGGGGAGTACGAGCAGTACTTC. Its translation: CASSLTGQGGEYEQYF.

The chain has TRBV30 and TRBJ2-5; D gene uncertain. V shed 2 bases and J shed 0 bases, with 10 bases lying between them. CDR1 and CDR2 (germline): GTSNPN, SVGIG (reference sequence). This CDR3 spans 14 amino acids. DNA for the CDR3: TGTGCCTGGAGTAAACTAAGGAACCAAGAGACCCAGTACTTC. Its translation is CAWSKLRNQETQYF.

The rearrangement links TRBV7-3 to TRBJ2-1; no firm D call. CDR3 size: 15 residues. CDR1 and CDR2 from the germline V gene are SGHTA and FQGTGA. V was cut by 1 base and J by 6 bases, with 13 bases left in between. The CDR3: CASSLNVWNSNEQFF. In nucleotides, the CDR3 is TGTGCCAGCAGCTTAAACGTTTGGAACAGCAATGAGCAGTTCTTC.

The CDR3 coding sequence is TGTGCCACGCAGGAGGGACAGGGTATACAGCCCCAGCATTTT. This translates into CATQEGQGIQPQHF. This chain joins TRBV6-5 and TRBJ1-5; TRBD1 agrees at 9 bases. V gave up 10 bases and J gave up 7 bases; unmatched junction bases: 11. The CDR3 contains 14 residues. Germline V gene lookup returns CDR1 MNHEY and CDR2 SVGAGI.

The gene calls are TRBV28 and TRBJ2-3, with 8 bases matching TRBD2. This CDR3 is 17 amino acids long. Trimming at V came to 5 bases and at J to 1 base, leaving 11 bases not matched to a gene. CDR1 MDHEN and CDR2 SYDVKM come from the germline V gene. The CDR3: CASSQTSGSGGTDTQYF. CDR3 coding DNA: TGTGCCAGCAGTCAGACCAGCGGGAGTGGGGGCACAGATACGCAGTATTTT.

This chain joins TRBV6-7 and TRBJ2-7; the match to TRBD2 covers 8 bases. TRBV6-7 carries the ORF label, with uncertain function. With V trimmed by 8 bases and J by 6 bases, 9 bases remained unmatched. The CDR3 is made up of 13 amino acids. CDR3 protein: CASPAGGGLEQYF. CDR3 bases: TGTGCCAGCCCCGCGGGCGGGGGGCTCGAGCAGTACTTC.

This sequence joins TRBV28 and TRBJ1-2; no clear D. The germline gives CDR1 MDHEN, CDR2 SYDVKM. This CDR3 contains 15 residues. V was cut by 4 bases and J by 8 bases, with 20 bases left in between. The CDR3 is CASSSPTPFEGGYTF. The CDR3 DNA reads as TGTGCCAGCAGTTCCCCGACTCCATTCGAAGGAGGCTACACCTTC.

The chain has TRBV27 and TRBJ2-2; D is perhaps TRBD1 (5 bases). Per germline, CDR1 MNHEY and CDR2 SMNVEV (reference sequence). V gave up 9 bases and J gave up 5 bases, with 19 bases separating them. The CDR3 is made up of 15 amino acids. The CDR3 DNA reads TGTGCCAGTAGCCATTATCAGGGTTCAACCGGGGAGCTGTTTTTT. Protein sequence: CASSHYQGSTGELFF.